By share, the clone carrying this TCR beta chain ranks as medium-sized (0.01 to 0.1%). What it recognizes is unknown. The data belong to a study of spatial heterogeneity in lung cancer. Study at large: There was a strong correlation between the counts of TCR transcripts measured in tumor regions and a T cell transcriptional module score that was calculated from matched bulk RNA-seq. Study-level points and caveats: Expanded alpha and beta TCR counts within tumors tracked tumor mutation counts. The numbers of ubiquitous and regional expanded TCRs correlated with ubiquitous and regional nonsynonymous mutations, respectively.

On each TCR cDNA molecule, a unique molecular identifier was present. TCRdb reanalysed the 5' RACE reads using MiXCR and keeps one entry per CDR3 protein. Here the sample spans 5,000 to 6,000 distinct CDR3 sequences, over 20% being singletons. Regarding time point: sample taken at primary tumor resection. The cohort: over 65 early-stage, untreated non-small cell lung cancer patients. Trimming removed 4 bases at V and 3 bases at J, with 15 bases between. The CDR3 runs 15 residues. Looked up from germline, CDR1 is LGHDT and CDR2 is YNNKEL (reference sequence). This sequence originates from a male donor with early-stage non-small cell lung cancer. Material: lung tumor tissue, obtained at surgery. V is TRBV3-1 and J is TRBJ1-1, with D perhaps matching TRBD1 (5 bases). The CDR3 nucleotides are TGTGCCAGCAGCCCTAGGCGTGGGGGAGACACTGAAGCTTTCTTT. Encoded protein: CASSPRRGGDTEAFF.